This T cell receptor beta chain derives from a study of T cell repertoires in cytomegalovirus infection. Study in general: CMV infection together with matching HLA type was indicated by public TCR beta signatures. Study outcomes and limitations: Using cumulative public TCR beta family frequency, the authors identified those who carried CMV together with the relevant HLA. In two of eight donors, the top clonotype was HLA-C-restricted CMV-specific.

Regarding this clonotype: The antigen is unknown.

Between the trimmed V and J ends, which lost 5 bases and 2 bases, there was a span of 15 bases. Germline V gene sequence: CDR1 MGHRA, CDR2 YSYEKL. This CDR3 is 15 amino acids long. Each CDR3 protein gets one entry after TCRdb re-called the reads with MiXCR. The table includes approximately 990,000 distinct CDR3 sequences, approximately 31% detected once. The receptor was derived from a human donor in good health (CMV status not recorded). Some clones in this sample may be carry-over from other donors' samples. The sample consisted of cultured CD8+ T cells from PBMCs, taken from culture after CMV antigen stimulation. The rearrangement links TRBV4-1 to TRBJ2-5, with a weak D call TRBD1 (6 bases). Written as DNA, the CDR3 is TGCGCCAGCAGCAGATCGGACAGTCAGCAAGAGACCCAGTACTTC. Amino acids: CASSRSDSQQETQYF.